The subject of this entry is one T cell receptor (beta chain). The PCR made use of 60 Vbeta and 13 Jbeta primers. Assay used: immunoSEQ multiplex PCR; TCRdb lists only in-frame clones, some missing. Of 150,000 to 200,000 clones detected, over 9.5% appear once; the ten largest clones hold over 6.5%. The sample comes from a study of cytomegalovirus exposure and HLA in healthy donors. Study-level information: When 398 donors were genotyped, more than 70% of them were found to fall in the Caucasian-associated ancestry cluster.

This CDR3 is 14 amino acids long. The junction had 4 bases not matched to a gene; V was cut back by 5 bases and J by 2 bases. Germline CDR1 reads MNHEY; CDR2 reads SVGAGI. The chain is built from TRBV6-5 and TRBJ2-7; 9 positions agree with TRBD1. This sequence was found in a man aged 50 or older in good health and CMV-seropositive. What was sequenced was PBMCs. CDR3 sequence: CASSRRQGAYEQYF. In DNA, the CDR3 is TGTGCCAGCAGTCGTAGACAGGGGGCCTACGAGCAGTACTTC.